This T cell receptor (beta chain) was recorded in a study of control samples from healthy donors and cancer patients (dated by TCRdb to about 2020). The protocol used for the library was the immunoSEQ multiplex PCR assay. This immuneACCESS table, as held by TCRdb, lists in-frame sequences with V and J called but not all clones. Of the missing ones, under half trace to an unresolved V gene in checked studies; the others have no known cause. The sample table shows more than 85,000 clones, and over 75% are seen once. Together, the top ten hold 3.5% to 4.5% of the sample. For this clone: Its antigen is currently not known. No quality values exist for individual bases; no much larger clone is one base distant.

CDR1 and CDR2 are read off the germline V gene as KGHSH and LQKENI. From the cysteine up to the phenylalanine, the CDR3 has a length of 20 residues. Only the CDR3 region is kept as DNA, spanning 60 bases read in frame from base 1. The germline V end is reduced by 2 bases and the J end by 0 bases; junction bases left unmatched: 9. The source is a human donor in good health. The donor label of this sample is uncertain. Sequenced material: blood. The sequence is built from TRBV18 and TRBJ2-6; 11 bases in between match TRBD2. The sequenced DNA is TGTGCCAGCTCACCATTTTGGCTAGCGGGAGGTTACTCTGGGGCCAACGTCCTGACTTTC. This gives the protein CASSPFWLAGGYSGANVLTF.